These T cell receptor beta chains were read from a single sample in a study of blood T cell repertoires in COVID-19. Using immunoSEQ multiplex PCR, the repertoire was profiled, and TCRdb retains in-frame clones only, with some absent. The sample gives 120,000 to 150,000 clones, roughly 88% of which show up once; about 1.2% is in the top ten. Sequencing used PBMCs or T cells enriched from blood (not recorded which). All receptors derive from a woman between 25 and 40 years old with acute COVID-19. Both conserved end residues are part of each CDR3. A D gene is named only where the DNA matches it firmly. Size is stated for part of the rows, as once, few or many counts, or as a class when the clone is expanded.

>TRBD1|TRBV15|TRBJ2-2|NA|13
CAASRGTNGELFF
TGTGCCGCCTCCAGGGGGACGAACGGGGAGCTGTTTTTT
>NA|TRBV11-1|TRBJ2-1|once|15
CASSLASGQINEQFF
TGTGCCAGCAGCTTGGCGTCAGGCCAGATCAATGAGCAGTTCTTC
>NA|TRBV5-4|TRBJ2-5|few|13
CASSFGGQETQYF
TGTGCCAGCAGCTTTGGGGGGCAAGAGACCCAGTACTTC
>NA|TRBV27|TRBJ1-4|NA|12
CASSFLNEKLFF
TGTGCCAGCAGTTTCCTTAATGAAAAACTGTTTTTT
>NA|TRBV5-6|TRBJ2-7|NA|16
CASSFRQQGSGNEQYF
TGTGCCAGCAGCTTTCGTCAACAGGGTTCGGGGAACGAGCAGTACTTC
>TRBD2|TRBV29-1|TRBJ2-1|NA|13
CSVDPSGRAVQFF
TGCAGCGTTGACCCTAGCGGGAGGGCCGTGCAGTTCTTC
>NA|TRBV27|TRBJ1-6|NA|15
CASSLSSRAVRPLHF
TGTGCCAGCAGTTTGAGCTCCCGCGCGGTTAGACCCCTCCACTTT
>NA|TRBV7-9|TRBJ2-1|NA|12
CASSSQGNEQFF
TGTGCCAGCAGCTCACAGGGCAATGAGCAGTTCTTC
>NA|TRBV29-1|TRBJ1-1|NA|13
CSVESKVNTEAFF
TGCAGCGTTGAGAGTAAAGTGAACACTGAAGCTTTCTTT
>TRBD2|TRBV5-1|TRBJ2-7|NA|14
CASSSSGRLGEQYF
TGCGCCAGCAGCTCTAGCGGGCGCCTGGGGGAGCAGTACTTC
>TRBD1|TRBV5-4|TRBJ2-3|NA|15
CASSWDRGIADTQYF
TGTGCCAGCAGCTGGGACAGGGGGATCGCAGATACGCAGTATTTT
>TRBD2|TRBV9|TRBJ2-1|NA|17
CASSGGEAGGFYNEQFF
TGTGCCAGCAGCGGAGGGGAAGCGGGAGGCTTCTACAATGAGCAGTTCTTC
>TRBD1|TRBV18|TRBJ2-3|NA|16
CASPPKRQGAADTQYF
TGTGCCAGCCCTCCCAAGAGGCAGGGGGCCGCAGATACGCAGTATTTT
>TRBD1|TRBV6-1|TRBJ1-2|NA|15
CASSEWGQLNYGYTF
TGTGCCAGCAGTGAATGGGGACAGCTAAACTATGGCTACACCTTC
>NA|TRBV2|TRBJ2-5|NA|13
CASSDRARETQYF
TGTGCCAGCAGTGACAGGGCCCGGGAGACCCAGTACTTC
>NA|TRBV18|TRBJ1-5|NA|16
CASSPKDSLSNQPQHF
TGTGCCAGCTCACCAAAGGACAGCCTTAGCAATCAGCCCCAGCATTTT
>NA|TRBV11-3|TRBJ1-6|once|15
CASSLSSGQNSPLHF
TGTGCCAGCAGCTTATCATCGGGACAAAATTCACCCCTCCACTTT
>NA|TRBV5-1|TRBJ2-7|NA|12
CASSSGGHEQYF
TGCGCCAGTTCGTCGGGGGGCCACGAGCAGTACTTC
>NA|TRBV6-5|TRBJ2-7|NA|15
CALQGTAPDFNEQYF
TGTGCTTTACAGGGAACTGCGCCCGACTTTAACGAGCAGTACTTC
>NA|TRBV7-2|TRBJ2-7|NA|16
CASSLSPGTIWGEQYF
TGTGCCAGCAGCTTATCCCCCGGGACAATATGGGGCGAGCAGTACTTC
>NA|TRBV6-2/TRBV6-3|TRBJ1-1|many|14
CASSKVAVNTEAFF
TGTGCCAGCAGTAAAGTGGCGGTGAACACTGAAGCTTTCTTT
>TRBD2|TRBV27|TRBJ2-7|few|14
CASRIAGVNYEQYF
TGTGCCAGCAGGATAGCGGGAGTTAACTACGAGCAGTACTTC
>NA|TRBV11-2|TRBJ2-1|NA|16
CASSLALGSSYNEQFF
TGTGCCAGCAGCTTAGCCCTCGGGAGTTCCTACAATGAGCAGTTCTTC
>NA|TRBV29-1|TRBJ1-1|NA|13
CSVGGMGNTEAFF
TGCAGCGTCGGGGGAATGGGGAACACTGAAGCTTTCTTT
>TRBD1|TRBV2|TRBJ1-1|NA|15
CASSDGQGAYTEAFF
TGTGCCAGCAGTGATGGACAGGGGGCTTACACTGAAGCTTTCTTT
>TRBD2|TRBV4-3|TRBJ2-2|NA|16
CASSQEVTGGPGELFF
TGCGCCAGCAGCCAAGAAGTAACGGGAGGGCCCGGGGAGCTGTTTTTT
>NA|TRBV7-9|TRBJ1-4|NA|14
CASSQGTTNEKLFF
TGTGCCAGCAGTCAGGGAACAACTAATGAAAAACTGTTTTTT
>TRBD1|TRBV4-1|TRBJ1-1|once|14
CASSQQGANTEAFF
TGCGCCAGCAGCCAACAGGGGGCGAACACTGAAGCTTTCTTT
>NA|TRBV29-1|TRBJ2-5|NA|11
CSVALQETQYF
TGCAGCGTTGCCCTCCAAGAGACCCAGTACTTC
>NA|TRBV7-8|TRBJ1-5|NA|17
CASSLEFTGSANQPQHF
TGTGCCAGCAGCTTAGAGTTTACGGGATCGGCCAATCAGCCCCAGCATTTT
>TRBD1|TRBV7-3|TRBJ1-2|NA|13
CASSLPGGGGYTF
TGTGCCAGCAGCTTACCAGGGGGCGGTGGCTACACCTTC
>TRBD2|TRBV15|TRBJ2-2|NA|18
CATSRDWASGTSTGELFF
TGTGCCACCAGCAGAGACTGGGCTAGCGGGACGAGCACCGGGGAGCTGTTTTTT
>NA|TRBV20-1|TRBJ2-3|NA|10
CSASQDTQYF
TGCAGTGCTAGTCAGGATACGCAGTATTTT
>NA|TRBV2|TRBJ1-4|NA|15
CASSVSWQAMEKLFF
TGTGCCAGCAGTGTGAGTTGGCAGGCGATGGAAAAACTGTTTTTT
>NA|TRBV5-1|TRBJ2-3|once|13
CASSLHRADTQYF
TGCGCCAGCAGCTTACACAGGGCAGATACGCAGTATTTT
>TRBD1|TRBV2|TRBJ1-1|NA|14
CASSGQGRNTEAFF
TGTGCCAGCAGTGGACAGGGAAGGAACACTGAAGCTTTCTTT
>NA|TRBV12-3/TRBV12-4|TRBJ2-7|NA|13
CASSPTEGYEQYF
TGTGCCAGCAGTCCTACGGAGGGTTACGAGCAGTACTTC
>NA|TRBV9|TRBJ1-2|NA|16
CASSDSTGPADYGYTF
TGTGCCAGCAGCGATAGTACAGGCCCGGCGGACTATGGCTACACCTTC
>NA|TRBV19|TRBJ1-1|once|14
CASRLDDITSEAFF
TGTGCCAGCCGCTTAGACGACATTACTTCTGAAGCTTTCTTT
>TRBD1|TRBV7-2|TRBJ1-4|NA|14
CASSLSGGVEKLFF
TGTGCCAGCAGCTTATCAGGGGGCGTTGAAAAACTGTTTTTT
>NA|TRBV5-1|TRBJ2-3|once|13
CASSRIPGDTQYF
TGCGCCAGCAGCCGCATACCGGGGGATACGCAGTATTTT
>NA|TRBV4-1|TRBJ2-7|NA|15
CASSRELAPMREQYF
TGCGCCAGCAGCCGGGAACTAGCTCCGATGCGCGAGCAGTACTTC
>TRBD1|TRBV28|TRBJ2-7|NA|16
CASSPRTGTGSYEQYF
TGTGCCAGCAGTCCTAGAACCGGGACAGGGTCCTACGAGCAGTACTTC
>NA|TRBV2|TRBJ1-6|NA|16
CASRDSSYSYNSPLHF
TGTGCCAGCAGGGACAGTTCTTACTCCTATAATTCACCCCTCCACTTT
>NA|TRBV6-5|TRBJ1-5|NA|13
CASSPGMNQPQHF
TGTGCCAGCAGTCCAGGGATGAATCAGCCCCAGCATTTT
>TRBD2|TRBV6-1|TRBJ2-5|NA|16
CASSEVEREVGETQYF
TGTGCCAGCAGTGAAGTGGAGCGGGAGGTAGGGGAGACCCAGTACTTC
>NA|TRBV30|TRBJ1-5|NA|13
CAWSGVLDQPQHF
TGTGCCTGGAGTGGCGTGCTGGATCAGCCCCAGCATTTT
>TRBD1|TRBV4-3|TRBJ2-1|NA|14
CASSQVGQGGEQFF
TGCGCCAGCAGCCAAGTGGGACAGGGAGGTGAGCAGTTCTTC
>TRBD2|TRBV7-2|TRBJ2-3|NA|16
CASSYGTSSGTDTQYF
TGTGCCAGCAGCTATGGGACTAGCTCCGGCACAGATACGCAGTATTTT
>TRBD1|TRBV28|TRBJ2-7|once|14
CASRLTGESYEQYF
TGTGCCAGCAGACTGACAGGGGAGTCCTACGAGCAGTACTTC
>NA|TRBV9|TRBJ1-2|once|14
CASSVGERNYGYTF
TGTGCCAGCAGCGTCGGGGAACGGAACTATGGCTACACCTTC
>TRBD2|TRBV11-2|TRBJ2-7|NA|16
CASSPRLADSPYEQYF
TGTGCCAGCAGCCCTCGTCTAGCGGATAGCCCCTACGAGCAGTACTTC
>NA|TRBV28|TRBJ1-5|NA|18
CASTPHLNSEYSNQPQHF
TGTGCCAGCACCCCCCACCTAAATTCTGAATATAGCAATCAGCCCCAGCATTTT
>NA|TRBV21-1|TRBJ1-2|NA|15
CASSKGGASNYGYTF
TGTGCCAGCAGCAAAGGGGGCGCCTCTAACTATGGCTACACCTTC
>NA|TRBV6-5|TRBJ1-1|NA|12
CASSDIGSEAFF
TGTGCCAGCAGCGACATAGGGAGTGAAGCTTTCTTT
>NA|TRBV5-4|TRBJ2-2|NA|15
CASSKTGTLTGELFF
TGTGCCAGCAGCAAAACCGGGACTCTCACCGGGGAGCTGTTTTTT
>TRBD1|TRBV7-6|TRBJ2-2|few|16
CASSPRTGPGTGELFF
TGTGCCAGCAGCCCTAGGACAGGCCCCGGCACCGGGGAGCTGTTTTTT
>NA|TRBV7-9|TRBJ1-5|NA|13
CASSLEGRQPQHF
TGTGCCAGCAGCCTGGAGGGGCGTCAGCCCCAGCATTTT